Presented here are 15 T cell receptor beta chains from one specimen sequenced in a study of graft-versus-host responses after intestinal transplantation (dated by TCRdb to the early 2020s). Library preparation used the immunoSEQ multiplex PCR assay. Held by TCRdb, this immuneACCESS table contains in-frame sequences only and omits some clones. Under half of the omission traces to an unresolved V gene where checked; the cause of the rest is unknown. The sample includes tens of thousands of clones, with 91% observed a single time. The top ten clones comprise 2.5% to 3% of the sample. The sample consisted of PBMCs, taken 118 days after intestinal transplantation. The source is a human patient who received an intestinal transplant, so some T cells may come from the graft donor.

This clone is a singleton in its sample. J is TRBJ2-3 and V is TRBV29-1; tentatively, D is TRBD2 (6 bases). CDR1 SQVTM and CDR2 ANQGSEA come from the germline V gene. Trimming stripped 0 bases from V and 1 base from J, with 14 bases between. CDR3 length: 16 amino acids. The CDR3: CSVEDVRRGRTDTQYF. In DNA, the CDR3 is TGCAGCGTTGAAGATGTGAGGAGGGGCCGCACAGATACGCAGTATTTT.

The table lists this clone with a count of one. The CDR3 reads CASSLVVGFPNTGELFF. The CDR3 coding sequence is TGTGCCAGCAGCTTAGTAGTGGGCTTTCCTAACACCGGGGAGCTGTTTTTT. The chain couples TRBV7-3 to TRBJ2-2; D gene ambiguous. With 2 bases removed from V and 2 bases from J, the gap between germline ends came to 15 bases. Germline loops: CDR1 SGHTA, CDR2 FQGTGA. This CDR3 contains 17 residues.

The J gene is TRBJ2-1, the V gene TRBV7-6, with TRBD2 matching 11 bases. The ends lost 3 bases at V and 4 bases at J; junction bases unmatched: 5. This CDR3 is 16 amino acids long. In germline, CDR1 is SGHVS, CDR2 FNYEAQ. CDR3 amino acids: CASSLLAGGTYNEQFF. Here the CDR3 DNA reads TGTGCCAGCAGCTTGCTAGCGGGAGGAACTTACAATGAGCAGTTCTTC.

The V gene is TRBV28, the J gene TRBJ2-1; TRBD2 matches at 8 bases. CDR3 length: 15 residues. V shed 3 bases and J 5 bases; nucleotides not matched to a gene: 6. The germline CDR1 and CDR2 sequences are MDHEN and SYDVKM. In nucleotides, the CDR3 is TGTGCCAGCAGTTTCTCGGGACTAGGCGACAATGAGCAGTTCTTC. Protein: CASSFSGLGDNEQFF. Full variable domain (remainder filled in from reference TRBV28 and TRBJ2-1): DVKVTQSSRYLVKRTGEKVFLECVQDMDHENMFWYRQDPGLGLRLIYFSYDVKMKEKGDIPEGYSVSREKKERFSLILESASTNQTSMYLCASSFSGLGDNEQFFGPGTRLTVL.

The V gene is TRBV18, the J gene TRBJ1-2, with D tentatively TRBD1 (5 bases). V was shortened by 5 bases and J by 0 bases, with 7 bases between the two germline ends. The CDR3 is 13 amino acids. Germline V gene sequence: CDR1 KGHSH, CDR2 LQKENI. CDR3 coding DNA: TGTGCCAGCTCATCAGGGCCTAACTATGGCTACACCTTC. Translated: CASSSGPNYGYTF.

This chain connects TRBV27 to TRBJ2-2, with D tentatively TRBD2 (6 bases). Germline CDR1 MNHEY, CDR2 SMNVEV (reference sequence). The V and J ends lost 2 bases and 6 bases respectively, with 7 bases between them. The CDR3 is 13 amino acids. Here the CDR3 DNA reads TGTGCCAGCAGTTTAGGGGGGTCCGGGGAGCTGTTTTTT. The encoded protein is CASSLGGSGELFF.

A single count supports this clone. The J gene is TRBJ2-7, the V gene TRBV4-1; possibly TRBD2 for D (5 bases). V dropped 4 bases and J dropped 2 bases, with 9 bases sitting between them. The V gene's germline CDR1 is MGHRA and CDR2 YSYEKL. The CDR3 runs 13 residues. The DNA of the CDR3 is TGCGCCAGCAGCCTCGGGGATCCCTACGAGCAGTACTTC. Protein product: CASSLGDPYEQYF.

J is TRBJ2-7 and V is TRBV4-1; D is unclear. In germline, CDR1 is MGHRA, CDR2 YSYEKL. V lost 0 bases, J lost 1 base, and 13 bases lay in between. The CDR3 contains 16 residues. The CDR3 loop reads CASSQDTAASSYEQYF. The CDR3 nucleotides are TGCGCCAGCAGCCAAGATACGGCAGCCTCATCCTACGAGCAGTACTTC.

This chain links TRBV28 with TRBJ1-5; D is unresolved. This CDR3 has 14 amino acids. V was shortened by 0 bases and J by 7 bases, with 10 bases between the two germline ends. CDR1 MDHEN and CDR2 SYDVKM come from the germline V gene. CDR3 in amino acids: CASSLWGAGQPQHF. In DNA, the CDR3 is TGTGCCAGCAGTTTATGGGGCGCGGGCCAGCCCCAGCATTTT.

This clone was detected only once. This chain joins TRBV5-1 and TRBJ2-1; 11 positions agree with TRBD2. Germline-derived CDR1 and CDR2 are SGHRS and YFSETQ. The CDR3 runs to 14 residues. The trim removed 3 bases at V and 10 bases at J, leaving 6 bases unmatched. CDR3 amino acids: CASSSGSGRAEQFF. In DNA form, the CDR3 reads TGCGCCAGCAGCTCGGGTAGCGGGAGGGCCGAGCAGTTCTTC.

The chain recombines TRBV30 with TRBJ1-2, with D possibly TRBD1 on 5 matching bases. V was pared by 6 bases and J by 5 bases, with 16 bases between. Per the germline V gene, CDR1 is GTSNPN and CDR2 is SVGIG (reference sequence). The CDR3 runs 13 residues. The chain's CDR3 is CACSPGRLYGYTF. Written as DNA, the CDR3 is TGTGCCTGTTCACCGGGACGTCTGTATGGCTACACCTTC.

In this sample, this clone turned up once. V is TRBV5-5 and J is TRBJ1-1; 9 bases are shared with TRBD1. The germline V gene encodes CDR1 SGHKS and CDR2 YYEKEE (reference sequence). V dropped 4 bases and J dropped 4; count of bases not matched to a gene: 2. The CDR3 runs 13 residues. CDR3 in amino acids: CASSPDRGTEAFF. CDR3 nucleotide sequence: TGTGCCAGCAGCCCGGACAGGGGCACTGAAGCTTTCTTT.

The chain recombines TRBV4-2 with TRBJ2-2, with unresolved D. V lost 3 bases and J 3 bases, leaving 5 bases between the germline ends. The CDR3 sequence is 13 residues long. CDR1 is LGHNA, CDR2 YNFKEQ, per germline. The CDR3 DNA reads as TGTGCCAGCAGCCACGACGACACCGGGGAGCTGTTTTTT. It yields the protein CASSHDDTGELFF.

This clone was seen a handful of times. V and J are TRBV6-5 and TRBJ1-2; D gene ambiguous. Germline CDR1 and CDR2: MNHEY and SVGAGI. The CDR3 sequence is 15 residues long. V lost 0 bases, J lost 0 bases, and 8 bases lay in between. The CDR3 DNA reads TGTGCCAGCAGTTACTCGTCTTCAGCTAACTATGGCTACACCTTC. Protein: CASSYSSSANYGYTF.

The chain carries TRBV7-8 and TRBJ2-5; D may match TRBD1 or TRBD2 (5 bases each). V gave up 1 base and J gave up 5 bases, with 20 bases separating them. This CDR3 contains 17 residues. Germline lookup yields CDR1 SGHVS and CDR2 FQNEAQ. CDR3 sequence reads: CASSLESAGEGLETQYF. CDR3 sequence (DNA): TGTGCCAGCAGCTTAGAGAGCGCGGGCGAGGGGCTTGAGACCCAGTACTTC.